The next 24 T cell receptor beta chains were all read from a single sample in a study of T-cell reconstitution after alpha-beta-depleted transplantation in children. For TCRbeta, the library was prepared with unique molecular identifiers. One entry per CDR3 protein results from TCRdb running MiXCR on the PCR reads. The sample holds 450,000 to 550,000 distinct CDR3 sequences, roughly 10% seen once. The sequencing here drew on PBMCs, mostly from graft donor cells, taken 180 days after TCRalphabeta/CD19-depleted stem cell transplant. These receptors were taken from a female patient between 2 and 10 years old who had a stem cell transplant for aplastic anemia, so the T cells may come from the graft donor.

In the case of this clonotype: A much bigger clone sits one base away, suggesting this may be a read error. The chain joins TRBV12-3 or TRBV12-4 to TRBJ1-1; tentatively, D is TRBD1 (6 bases). V was shortened by 7 bases and J by 4 bases, with 16 bases between the two germline ends. The CDR3 runs to 14 residues. The CDR3 region is CASTFRGASTEAFF. CDR3 sequence (DNA): TGTGCCAGCACTTTCCGGGGGGCTAGCACTGAAGCTTTCTTT.

The chain uses TRBV7-6 and TRBJ1-1; D gene uncertain. CDR1 and CDR2 from the germline V gene are SGHVS and FNYEAQ. The CDR3 runs 13 residues. Trimming stripped 6 bases from V and 6 bases from J, with 14 bases between. CDR3 nucleotide sequence: TGTGCCAGCAGTCTGACCCAAAGATCTGAAGCTTTCTTT. It specifies CASSLTQRSEAFF.

In this sample, this clonotype turned up a few times. The CDR3 nucleotides are TGTGCCAGCAGTTACTCCATGGCGGGAGGGCCGGACACCGGGGAGCTGTTTTTT. Encoded protein: CASSYSMAGGPDTGELFF. The gene calls are TRBV6-5 and TRBJ2-2; 9 bases match TRBD2. Germline V CDR1 and CDR2: MNHEY, SVGAGI. Unmatched junction bases numbered 8, after V lost 0 bases and J lost 3 bases. The CDR3 extends over 18 amino acids.

Many counts were recorded for this clonotype. J is TRBJ2-5 and V is TRBV12-3 or TRBV12-4; the match to TRBD1 covers 7 bases. The CDR3 covers 14 residues. Germline trimming cut 5 bases from V and 7 bases from J; bases unmatched to any gene: 10. CDR3 nucleotides: TGTGCCAGCAGTAGGACAGGAGTAATAGGGACCCAGTACTTC. This translates into CASSRTGVIGTQYF.

The V gene is TRBV20-1, the J gene TRBJ2-5; D possibly corresponds to TRBD1 (6 bases). This CDR3 spans 12 amino acids. The ends were cut back, 5 bases at V and 5 bases at J, with 12 bases in the middle. Germline V gene lookup returns CDR1 DFQATT and CDR2 SNEGSKA (reference sequence). As DNA, the CDR3 is TGCAGTGCTCCCCAGGGGCTGGAGACCCAGTACTTC. Translation: CSAPQGLETQYF.

This chain links TRBV5-1 with TRBJ2-4; 8 bases are a match to TRBD2. CDR3 length: 16 amino acids. In germline, CDR1 is SGHRS, CDR2 YFSETQ. V dropped 3 bases and J dropped 8; count of bases not matched to a gene: 13. CDR3 loop: CASSWGLAGSSDIQYF. Here the CDR3 DNA reads TGCGCCAGCAGCTGGGGGCTAGCGGGCTCCTCTGACATTCAGTACTTC.

This clonotype was seen only a few times. This chain joins TRBV3-1 and TRBJ1-1; 8 nucleotides agree with TRBD1. The germline gives CDR1 LGHDT, CDR2 YNNKEL (reference sequence). After removal of 4 bases from V and 11 bases from J, the junction contained 9 bases not matched to a gene. The CDR3 has 13 amino acids. The CDR3 sequence: CASSPGQALRAFF. The CDR3 DNA follows: TGTGCCAGCAGCCCGGGACAGGCGCTGAGGGCTTTCTTT. Based on the CDR3 plus reference TRBV3-1 and TRBJ1-1, the full variable domain is DTAVSQTPKYLVTQMGNDKSIKCEQNLGHDTMYWYKQDSKKFLKIMFSYNNKELIINETVPNRFSPKSPDKAHLNLHINSLELGDSAVYFCASSPGQALRAFFGQGTRLTVV.

The genes are TRBV20-1 and TRBJ2-5; 10 bases map to TRBD2. CDR1 is DFQATT, CDR2 SNEGSKA, per germline (reference sequence). CDR3 length: 18 amino acids. The V gene end was trimmed by 3 bases and the J gene end by 5 bases; junction bases not matched to a gene: 18. The CDR3 DNA reads as TGCAGTGCTAGCCAGCGGGAGGGCCTAGCGGCTCCAAAGGAGACCCAGTACTTC. Protein: CSASQREGLAAPKETQYF.

This clonotype was observed at least ten times. The J gene is TRBJ2-1, the V gene TRBV28; maybe TRBD1 (5 bases). In germline, CDR1 is MDHEN, CDR2 SYDVKM. V gave up 4 bases and J gave up 10 bases, with 14 bases separating them. CDR3 length: 13 amino acids. In DNA, the CDR3 is TGTGCCAGCAGTTCACCCTTTGGGGCCGAGCAGTTCTTC. Encoded protein: CASSSPFGAEQFF.

This clonotype turned up a few times. The chain joins TRBV5-1 to TRBJ1-1, with D unclear. V gave up 5 bases and J gave up 1 base, with 12 bases separating them. Per germline, CDR1 SGHRS and CDR2 YFSETQ. This CDR3 contains 14 residues. The CDR3 DNA reads as TGCGCCAGCAGGATGGCGGGGAAGAACACTGAAGCTTTCTTT. Amino acid sequence: CASRMAGKNTEAFF.

This clonotype has a handful of counts. V gene TRBV29-1 combines with J gene TRBJ2-1, with 9 bases lining up with TRBD2. The trim removed 6 bases at V and 2 bases at J, leaving 8 bases unmatched. Germline V gene data show CDR1 as SQVTM and CDR2 as ANQGSEA. The CDR3 spans 15 residues. CDR3 nucleotides: TGCAGCGTCGAGAGACTAGCGGAACCCTACAATGAGCAGTTCTTC. Translation gives CSVERLAEPYNEQFF.

The chain recombines TRBV11-1 with TRBJ2-1; perhaps TRBD1 as D (6 bases). This CDR3 spans 18 amino acids. The germline gives CDR1 SGHAT, CDR2 FQDESV (reference sequence). V lost 1 base, J lost 3 bases, and 19 bases lay in between. CDR3 sequence reads: CASSLVPTAGAFYNEQFF. The DNA for the CDR3 is TGTGCCAGCAGCTTAGTACCGACGGCAGGGGCATTCTACAATGAGCAGTTCTTC.

This rearrangement joins TRBV12-3 or TRBV12-4 to TRBJ1-2; 7 nucleotides agree with TRBD1. V gave up 3 bases and J gave up 4 bases; unmatched junction bases: 8. This CDR3 contains 15 residues. The CDR3 loop reads CASSLGQSTGYGYTF. CDR3 coding DNA: TGTGCCAGCAGTTTGGGACAGTCCACAGGCTATGGCTACACCTTC.

This clonotype was seen a few times. This chain joins TRBV27 and TRBJ1-5; D might be TRBD1 (5 bases). The V and J ends lost 3 bases and 3 bases respectively, with 9 bases between them. Germline V gives CDR1 MNHEY, CDR2 SMNVEV (reference sequence). The CDR3 runs 14 residues. The chain's CDR3 is CASSFQGPNQPQHF. The CDR3 region has the DNA TGTGCCAGCAGTTTCCAGGGTCCCAATCAGCCCCAGCATTTT.

This clonotype was seen a few times. The chain uses TRBV30 and TRBJ1-5, with D possibly TRBD1 on 6 matching bases. The CDR3 is 13 amino acids. V lost 4 bases and J lost 7, with 14 bases in between. The germline CDR1 and CDR2 sequences are GTSNPN and SVGIG (reference sequence). The CDR3 protein is CAWTGQLGQPQHF. CDR3 coding DNA: TGTGCCTGGACAGGACAGCTTGGGCAGCCCCAGCATTTT.

The table lists this clonotype with many counts. The CDR3 region is CASSPGTGGTTDTQYF. The CDR3 DNA follows: TGTGCCAGCAGCCCCGGGACAGGGGGTACTACAGATACGCAGTATTTT. The genes are TRBV7-9 and TRBJ2-3, with TRBD1 identical over 11 bases. From germline, CDR1 is SEHNR and CDR2 FQNEAQ (reference sequence). V dropped 5 bases and J dropped 3; count of bases not matched to a gene: 7. The CDR3 length is 16 residues.

This chain links TRBV29-1 with TRBJ2-1; D not resolved. This CDR3 contains 13 residues. Germline V CDR1 and CDR2: SQVTM, ANQGSEA. The V and J ends lost 0 bases and 10 bases respectively, with 13 bases between them. CDR3 DNA: TGCAGCGTTGAAGATCGTGAGCGTTGGGAGCAGTTCTTC. It is translated as CSVEDRERWEQFF.

The sample holds a few counts of this clonotype. V usage is TRBV14 and J usage is TRBJ1-2; D unresolved. This CDR3 is built from 16 residues. Looked up from germline, CDR1 is SGHDN and CDR2 is FVKESK. Trimming removed 1 base from V and 1 base from J, with 13 bases in between. CDR3 sequence reads: CASSQGGRILNYGYTF. CDR3 DNA sequence: TGTGCCAGCAGCCAAGGTGGGCGGATCCTTAACTATGGCTACACCTTC.

A few counts support this clonotype. The gene calls are TRBV28 and TRBJ2-3; TRBD1 agrees at 8 bases. CDR3 size: 15 residues. Germline assignment: CDR1 MDHEN and CDR2 SYDVKM. Trimming removed 4 bases from V and 0 bases from J; junction bases left unmatched: 3. CDR3 in DNA: TGTGCCAGCAGTTCCCAGGGGGCTAGCACAGATACGCAGTATTTT. Translation: CASSSQGASTDTQYF.

This clonotype has more than one count but fewer than ten. The CDR3 protein is CASRLGTQGAENEQFF. CDR3 in DNA: TGTGCCAGCAGACTCGGGACACAGGGGGCGGAGAATGAGCAGTTCTTC. The chain uses TRBV27 and TRBJ2-1, with 9 bases that match TRBD1. This CDR3 spans 16 amino acids. The trim removed 6 bases at V and 7 bases at J, leaving 13 bases unmatched. CDR1 is MNHEY, CDR2 SMNVEV, per germline (reference sequence).

This clonotype occurred a few times. This chain joins TRBV29-1 and TRBJ2-1, with D perhaps TRBD1 (6 bases). The germline V gene has CDR1 SQVTM and CDR2 ANQGSEA. This CDR3 spans 12 amino acids. Trimming stripped 4 bases from V and 9 bases from J, with 13 bases between. The CDR3 nucleotides read TGCAGCGTTGCTTGGGGGCTGGGTGAGCAGTTCTTC. Translating it yields CSVAWGLGEQFF.

V is TRBV4-1 and J is TRBJ1-5, with D maybe TRBD1 (5 bases). The CDR3 totals 16 residues. From germline, CDR1 is MGHRA and CDR2 YSYEKL. Trimming took off 0 bases at V and 7 bases at J, with 16 bases between the two ends. CDR3: CASSQDHGRVDQPQHF. The CDR3 coding sequence is TGCGCCAGCAGCCAAGATCACGGCAGGGTAGACCAGCCCCAGCATTTT.

The chain employs TRBV11-1 and TRBJ2-7; unclear D gene. Between the trimmed V and J ends, which lost 2 bases and 3 bases, there was a span of 23 bases. This CDR3 contains 18 residues. Germline V CDR1 and CDR2: SGHAT, FQDESV (reference sequence). The CDR3 DNA sequence: TGTGCCAGCAGCTTAACCCCCCCGGTAGGCCACGGATACTACGAGCAGTACTTC. Its protein is CASSLTPPVGHGYYEQYF. Filled out from reference TRBV11-1 and TRBJ2-7, the complete variable domain reads EAEVAQSPRYKITEKSQAVAFWCDPISGHATLYWYRQILGQGPELLVQFQDESVVDDSQLPKDRFSAERLKGVDSTLKIQPAELGDSAMYLCASSLTPPVGHGYYEQYFGPGTRLTVT.

This clonotype was seen a few times. The chain recombines TRBV7-2 with TRBJ2-5; no definite D call. This CDR3 comprises 12 residues. Trimming removed 5 bases from V and 5 bases from J, with 9 bases in between. Germline V CDR1 and CDR2: SGHTA, FQGNSA. The CDR3 here is CASSPPTETQYF. As DNA, the CDR3 is TGTGCCAGCAGCCCACCCACGGAGACCCAGTACTTC.